The rows below give T cell receptor beta chains drawn from one sample of a study of OX40 agonist ivuxolimab in advanced cancers. Profiled with immunoSEQ multiplex PCR; TCRdb holds only in-frame clones, not every one. In the table there are tens of thousands of clones, about 94% of which are singletons. The starting material was CD4+ or CD8+ T cells sorted from blood, obtained in a trial of the OX40 agonist ivuxolimab. Source of these receptors: an adult with an advanced solid tumor such as melanoma, head and neck, liver or kidney cancer. Each CDR3 is given with its conserved first and last residue. Fields, in order: J gene, D gene, clone size, V gene, CDR3 DNA, CDR3 protein. D genes are given only for firm matches. Some rows mark clone size as missing; the rest say once, few, many or name a class of expanded clone.

TRBJ1-1	.	.	TRBV27	TGTGCCAGCAGTTATGGGGGCCCCCGAGGTGAAGCTTTCTTT	CASSYGGPRGEAFF
TRBJ2-7	TRBD1	.	TRBV4-3	TGCGCCAGCAGCCAGAGCACAGGGGCGGCCTACGAGCAGTACTTC	CASSQSTGAAYEQYF
TRBJ1-5	.	.	TRBV10-2	TGCGCCAGCAGTGAGTCGGGGTATAGCAATCAGCCCCAGCATTTT	CASSESGYSNQPQHF
TRBJ2-5	.	once	TRBV9	TGTGCCAGCAGCGCCGGGGGACAGCAACAAGAGACCCAGTACTTC	CASSAGGQQQETQYF
TRBJ2-1	TRBD1	.	TRBV28	TGTGCCAGCACTGAAGTGGGGACAGGGAAAAACAATGAGCAGTTCTTC	CASTEVGTGKNNEQFF
TRBJ1-1	.	.	TRBV6-5	TGTGCCAGCAGTTACCGACCGGGGACCACTGAAGCTTTCTTT	CASSYRPGTTEAFF
TRBJ2-3	.	.	TRBV5-4	TGTGCCAGCAGCTTGGAGGCCGACACAGATACGCAGTATTTT	CASSLEADTDTQYF
TRBJ2-5	TRBD2	.	TRBV27	TGTGCCAGCAGTTCCGGACTAGCTGGAGAGACCCAGTACTTC	CASSSGLAGETQYF
TRBJ1-5	.	.	TRBV4-3	TGCGCCAGCAGCCCGGGCCCCAGCAATCAGCCCCAGCATTTT	CASSPGPSNQPQHF
TRBJ1-1	.	.	TRBV7-9	TGTGCCAGCATACCGCCCCTGAACACTGAAGCTTTCTTT	CASIPPLNTEAFF